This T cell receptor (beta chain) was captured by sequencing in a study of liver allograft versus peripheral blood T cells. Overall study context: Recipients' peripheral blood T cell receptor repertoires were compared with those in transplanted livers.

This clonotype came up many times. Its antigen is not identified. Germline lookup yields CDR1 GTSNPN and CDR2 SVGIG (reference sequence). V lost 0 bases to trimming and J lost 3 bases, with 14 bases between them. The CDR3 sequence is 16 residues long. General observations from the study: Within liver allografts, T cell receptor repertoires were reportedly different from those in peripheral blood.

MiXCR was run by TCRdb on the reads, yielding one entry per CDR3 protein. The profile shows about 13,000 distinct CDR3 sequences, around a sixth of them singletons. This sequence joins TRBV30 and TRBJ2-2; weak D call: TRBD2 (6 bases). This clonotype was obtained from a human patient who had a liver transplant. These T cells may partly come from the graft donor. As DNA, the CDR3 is TGTGCCTGGAGTGTAGGTGAAATAGCGGACACCGGGGAGCTGTTTTTT. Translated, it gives CAWSVGEIADTGELFF.